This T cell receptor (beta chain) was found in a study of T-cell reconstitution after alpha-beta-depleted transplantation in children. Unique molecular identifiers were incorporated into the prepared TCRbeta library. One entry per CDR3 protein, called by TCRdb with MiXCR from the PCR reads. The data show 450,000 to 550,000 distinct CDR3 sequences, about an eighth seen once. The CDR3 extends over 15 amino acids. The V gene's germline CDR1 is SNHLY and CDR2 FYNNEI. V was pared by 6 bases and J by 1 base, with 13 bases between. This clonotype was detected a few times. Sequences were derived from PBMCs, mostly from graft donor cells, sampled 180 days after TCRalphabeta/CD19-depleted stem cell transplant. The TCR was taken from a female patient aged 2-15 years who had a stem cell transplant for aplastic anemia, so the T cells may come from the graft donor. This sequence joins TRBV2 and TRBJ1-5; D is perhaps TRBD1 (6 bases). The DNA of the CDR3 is TGTGCCAGCAGGGTACAGGGTATAAGCAATCAGCCCCAGCATTTT. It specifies CASRVQGISNQPQHF.